The clone carrying this T cell receptor beta chain came up many times. The antigen remains undetermined. This sample was taken from a study of T cells after yellow fever vaccination. Germline values: CDR1 SGHTA, CDR2 FQGNSA. This CDR3 has 18 amino acids. V shed 5 bases and J 4 bases; nucleotides not matched to a gene: 14. Study-level results: Abundant bulk-derived clonotypes could contaminate FACS-sorted repertoires.

TCR cDNA was made by 5'RACE template switching, adding a universal primer site and UMIs. TCRdb fed the 5' RACE reads into MiXCR, producing one record per CDR3 protein. This sample yields approximately 240,000 distinct CDR3 sequences, of which roughly 4% are seen a single time; under 20% belongs to the top ten. The sequence came from a man between 18 and 29 years old who received the YFV17D yellow fever vaccine. This material consisted of PBMCs, taken 15 days after the yellow fever booster vaccination. This chain links TRBV7-2 with TRBJ2-1, with TRBD1 matching over 10 bases. This CDR3 is CASSRQGALTIVYNEQFF. For the CDR3, the DNA is TGTGCCAGCAGCCGACAGGGGGCGTTAACCATCGTGTACAATGAGCAGTTCTTC.